This TCR beta chain was sequenced in a study of control samples from healthy donors and cancer patients. CDR1 and CDR2 from the germline V gene are LGHDT and YNNKEL (reference sequence). The CDR3 runs 15 residues. The germline V and J ends were trimmed by 1 base and 6 bases, with 12 bases remaining between them. Assay used: immunoSEQ multiplex PCR; TCRdb lists only in-frame clones, some missing. Among around 150,000 clones, about 89% were seen once, and the ten largest hold roughly 5%. The chain couples TRBV3-1 (or the pseudogene TRBV3-2) to TRBJ1-4, with D possibly matching TRBD1 (5 bases). The sequenced sample was blood. This clonotype originated in a man aged 30-40 years in good health. The DNA for the CDR3 is TGTGCCAGCAGCCAAGGGGGGGGGTTCGATGAAAAACTGTTTTTT. It specifies CASSQGGGFDEKLFF.